A single sample is the source of the 30 T cell receptor beta chains below, sequenced in a study of control samples from healthy donors and cancer patients. Sequencing used immunoSEQ multiplex PCR; TCRdb keeps in-frame clones, though not all of them. Of about 160,000 clones in the sample, 90% to 95% were seen once. The source material was PBMCs. The source is a man between 60 and 75 years old with colorectal cancer.

This rearrangement joins TRBV19 to TRBJ2-3, with D possibly matching TRBD1 (6 bases). Looked up from germline, CDR1 is LNHDA and CDR2 is SQIVND (reference sequence). The CDR3 length is 17 residues. Trimming shortened V by 3 bases and J by 2 bases, and 18 bases separated the two germline ends. This CDR3 reads CASSIEVGTPSTDTQYF. For the CDR3, the DNA is TGTGCCAGTAGTATTGAAGTCGGGACACCGTCCACAGATACGCAGTATTTT.

CDR3 sequence reads: CASSQDRGTQGEKLFF. The DNA for the CDR3 is TGTGCCAGCAGCCAAGATCGGGGCACCCAGGGTGAAAAACTGTTTTTT. The chain uses TRBV3-1 (or the pseudogene TRBV3-2) and TRBJ1-4; a weak D match, TRBD1 (5 bases). This CDR3 comprises 16 residues. Per the germline V gene, CDR1 is LGHDT and CDR2 is YNNKEL (reference sequence). The ends were cut back, 0 bases at V and 7 bases at J, with 15 bases in the middle.

The gene calls are TRBV4-1 and TRBJ1-1; perhaps TRBD1 as D (6 bases). The CDR3 has 16 amino acids. With 1 base removed from V and 1 base from J, the gap between germline ends came to 13 bases. Germline CDR1 and CDR2: MGHRA and YSYEKL. The CDR3 loop is CASSQVEGDWNTEAFF. The CDR3 DNA is TGCGCCAGCAGCCAAGTGGAGGGGGATTGGAACACTGAAGCTTTCTTT.

The chain links TRBV28 to TRBJ1-1; perhaps TRBD1 as D (6 bases). Germline lookup yields CDR1 MDHEN and CDR2 SYDVKM. The CDR3 is 13 residues long. Trimming pared 5 bases from V and 7 bases from J, leaving 14 bases between. The CDR3: CASSPVRQVEAFF. The CDR3 coding sequence is TGTGCCAGCAGTCCAGTACGACAGGTTGAAGCTTTCTTT.

V gene TRBV28 combines with J gene TRBJ2-1, with TRBD2 matching over 9 bases. The CDR3 sequence is 17 residues long. Germline values: CDR1 MDHEN, CDR2 SYDVKM. Unmatched junction bases numbered 6, after V lost 3 bases and J lost 0 bases. CDR3 in DNA: TGTGCCAGCAGTTTCAGCGGGGGGTCTCCCTCCTACAATGAGCAGTTCTTC. Its protein product is CASSFSGGSPSYNEQFF.

The rearrangement joins TRBV6-6 to TRBJ1-4, with unresolved D. The CDR3 loop spans 13 amino acids. The germline CDR1 and CDR2 sequences are MNHNY and SVGAGI (reference sequence). V lost 7 bases, J lost 4 bases, and 10 bases lay in between. CDR3 DNA sequence: TGTGCCAGCAAGTCTTGGGATAATGAAAAACTGTTTTTT. It translates to CASKSWDNEKLFF.

The chain employs TRBV12-3 or TRBV12-4 and TRBJ1-1; perhaps TRBD1 as D (6 bases). This CDR3 is built from 10 residues. With 7 bases removed from V and 6 bases from J, the gap between germline ends came to 6 bases. CDR3 loop: CASKGAEAFF. CDR3 coding DNA: TGTGCCAGCAAGGGGGCTGAAGCTTTCTTT.

The V and J genes are TRBV6-1 and TRBJ2-7; 7 positions agree with TRBD1. V shed 0 bases and J 3 bases; nucleotides not matched to a gene: 2. Looked up from germline, CDR1 is MNHNS and CDR2 is SASEGT. This CDR3 is 14 amino acids long. CDR3 in amino acids: CASSEAGGNYEQYF. The CDR3 DNA reads as TGTGCCAGCAGTGAAGCAGGGGGCAACTACGAGCAGTACTTC.

The chain recombines TRBV30 with TRBJ1-5; D not resolved. Trimming shortened V by 2 bases and J by 6 bases, and 14 bases separated the two germline ends. Germline V gene lookup returns CDR1 GTSNPN and CDR2 SVGIG (reference sequence). CDR3 size: 14 residues. The CDR3 is CAWSSDPLGQPQHF. In nucleotides, the CDR3 is TGTGCCTGGAGTTCGGATCCCCTGGGTCAGCCCCAGCATTTT.

This chain links TRBV27 with TRBJ1-1; 10 positions agree with TRBD1. The CDR3 consists of 15 residues. CDR1 and CDR2 (germline): MNHEY, SMNVEV (reference sequence). The J segment lost 5 bases and the V segment lost 6 bases, leaving 9 bases of the junction unmatched. This CDR3 is CASSPRTGGYTEAFF. In nucleotides, the CDR3 is TGTGCCAGCAGCCCCAGGACAGGGGGATATACTGAAGCTTTCTTT.

This chain joins TRBV6-5 and TRBJ2-2; D call uncertain. Trimming took off 6 bases at V and 2 bases at J, with 13 bases between the two ends. Germline-derived CDR1 and CDR2 are MNHEY and SVGAGI. The CDR3 contains 15 residues. For the CDR3, the DNA is TGTGCCAGCAGCGATAGAATTCTTAACACCGGGGAGCTGTTTTTT. Amino acids: CASSDRILNTGELFF.

The CDR3 reads CASSDMTQNTEAFF. CDR3 sequence (DNA): TGTGCCAGCAGCGACATGACACAAAACACTGAAGCTTTCTTT. V gene TRBV7-9 combines with J gene TRBJ1-1, with D hard to call. This CDR3 spans 14 amino acids. Trimming left V 5 bases short and J 2 bases short, with 12 bases between. Germline V gene lookup returns CDR1 SEHNR and CDR2 FQNEAQ (reference sequence).

The chain is built from TRBV10-3 and TRBJ1-2, with 11 bases that match TRBD1. Per the germline V gene, CDR1 is ENHRY and CDR2 is SYGVKD. V trimming: 3 bases; J trimming: 7 bases; junction bases outside the gene matches: 7. The CDR3 consists of 15 residues. The CDR3 region is CAISEGTGGLGGYTF. As DNA, the CDR3 is TGTGCCATCAGTGAAGGGACAGGGGGATTGGGTGGCTACACCTTC.

This chain connects TRBV25-1 to TRBJ2-3; 9 nucleotides align to TRBD2. J lost 1 base, V lost 2 bases, and 4 bases had no gene match. CDR3 size: 16 residues. Germline CDR1 and CDR2: MGHDK and SYGVNS. CDR3 sequence: CASSEHPSGGTDTQYF. The CDR3 nucleotides read TGTGCCAGCAGTGAACACCCTAGCGGGGGCACAGATACGCAGTATTTT.

CDR3 residues: CASRWEGALTGANVLTF. CDR3 bases: TGTGCCAGCAGATGGGAGGGGGCGTTGACTGGGGCCAACGTCCTGACTTTC. V is TRBV7-9 and J is TRBJ2-6; either TRBD1 or TRBD2 may supply D (7 bases each). Trimming pared 6 bases from V and 2 bases from J, leaving 17 bases between. The CDR3 extends over 17 amino acids. CDR1 and CDR2 (germline): SEHNR, FQNEAQ (reference sequence).

The V call is TRBV2, the J call TRBJ2-5; perhaps TRBD2 as D (5 bases). CDR1 SNHLY and CDR2 FYNNEI come from the germline V gene. The V gene lost 7 bases and the J gene lost 0 bases, with 9 bases spanning the gap. This CDR3 contains 13 residues. This CDR3 reads CASNGLNQETQYF. CDR3 sequence (DNA): TGTGCCAGCAACGGACTTAACCAAGAGACCCAGTACTTC.

The chain links TRBV5-1 to TRBJ1-2, with D perhaps matching TRBD1 (5 bases). Trimming removed 3 bases at V and 8 bases at J, with 14 bases between. Germline values: CDR1 SGHRS, CDR2 YFSETQ. This CDR3 spans 13 amino acids. The CDR3 protein is CASSWDGYSGYTF. The CDR3 bases are TGCGCCAGCAGCTGGGACGGCTACTCCGGCTACACCTTC.

This chain joins TRBV7-9 and TRBJ2-2; possibly TRBD2 for D (6 bases). Trimming took 4 bases from V and 4 from J, leaving 16 bases between them. CDR3 size: 16 residues. Germline CDR1 reads SEHNR; CDR2 reads FQNEAQ (reference sequence). The chain's CDR3 is CASSSVGGRTTGELFF. Written as DNA, the CDR3 is TGTGCCAGCAGCTCCGTTGGGGGGAGAACCACCGGGGAGCTGTTTTTT.

V and J are TRBV3-1 (or the pseudogene TRBV3-2) and TRBJ1-4, with TRBD1 as a possible D gene (5 bases). Per germline, CDR1 LGHDT and CDR2 YNNKEL (reference sequence). The CDR3 is made up of 14 amino acids. The V and J ends lost 3 bases and 2 bases respectively, with 7 bases between them. The chain's CDR3 is CASSQGDTNEKLFF. The CDR3 DNA follows: TGTGCCAGCAGCCAGGGGGACACTAATGAAAAACTGTTTTTT.

The chain uses TRBV11-2 and TRBJ2-3; maybe TRBD2 (6 bases). Germline V gene data show CDR1 as SGHAT and CDR2 as FQNNGV. V lost 2 bases and J lost 3, with 12 bases in between. This CDR3 has 15 residues. In DNA, the CDR3 is TGTGCCAGCAGCTTAAGGCGGGGAGGAACAGATACGCAGTATTTT. The encoded protein is CASSLRRGGTDTQYF. The whole variable domain, filled in from reference TRBV11-2 and TRBJ2-3, reads EAGVAQSPRYKIIEKRQSVAFWCNPISGHATLYWYQQILGQGPKLLIQFQNNGVVDDSQLPKDRFSAERLKGVDSTLKIQPAKLEDSAVYLCASSLRRGGTDTQYFGPGTRLTVL.

The chain employs TRBV6-2 or TRBV6-3 and TRBJ2-7, with D hard to call. The CDR3 length is 11 residues. Trimming stripped 3 bases from V and 5 bases from J, with 5 bases between. CDR1 MNHEY and CDR2 SVGEGT come from the germline V gene. CDR3 region: CASSYWHEQYF. The CDR3 nucleotides are TGTGCCAGCAGTTATTGGCACGAGCAGTACTTC.

J is TRBJ1-4 and V is TRBV9, with D uncertain. The length of the CDR3 is 15 residues. Germline V gene sequence: CDR1 SGDLS, CDR2 YYNGEE. V lost 3 bases, J lost 0 bases, and 9 bases lay in between. The CDR3 sequence is CASSAMGATNEKLFF. In DNA form, the CDR3 reads TGTGCCAGCAGCGCGATGGGAGCAACTAATGAAAAACTGTTTTTT.

The CDR3 DNA is TGTGCCATCCTTGACCCGAGCACAGATACGCAGTATTTT. This gives the protein CAILDPSTDTQYF. This sequence joins TRBV10-3 and TRBJ2-3; no definite D call. Germline V gives CDR1 ENHRY, CDR2 SYGVKD. The CDR3 is made up of 13 amino acids. V lost 8 bases and J lost 0, with 9 bases in between.

V and J are TRBV18 and TRBJ1-5, with 8 bases fitting TRBD1. This CDR3 is 17 amino acids long. Germline assignment: CDR1 KGHSH and CDR2 LQKENI. J was trimmed by 0 bases and V by 3 bases; bases with no gene match: 7. As DNA, the CDR3 is TGTGCCAGCTCACCCGACAGGGGCGGATATAGCAATCAGCCCCAGCATTTT. Translated: CASSPDRGGYSNQPQHF.

The V gene is TRBV19, the J gene TRBJ1-2; D not certain. Between the trimmed V and J ends, which lost 6 bases and 8 bases, there was a span of 22 bases. Germline-derived CDR1 and CDR2 are LNHDA and SQIVND (reference sequence). The CDR3 covers 15 residues. CDR3 sequence (DNA): TGTGCCAGTAGCGATGAACGGACGGCAAAGAGGGGCTACACCTTC. It encodes CASSDERTAKRGYTF.

V usage is TRBV5-1 and J usage is TRBJ1-2; D possibly corresponds to TRBD1 (6 bases). With 0 bases removed from V and 2 bases from J, the gap between germline ends came to 8 bases. This CDR3 region has 14 residues. Germline-derived CDR1 and CDR2 are SGHRS and YFSETQ. The CDR3 here is CASSLGGANYGYTF. The CDR3 DNA sequence: TGCGCCAGCAGCTTGGGGGGGGCGAACTATGGCTACACCTTC. The full variable domain, rest sourced from reference TRBV5-1 and TRBJ1-2, is KAGVTQTPRYLIKTRGQQVTLSCSPISGHRSVSWYQQTPGQGLQFLFEYFSETQRNKGNFPGRFSGRQFSNSRSEMNVSTLELGDSALYLCASSLGGANYGYTFGSGTRLTVV.

V gene TRBV6-1 combines with J gene TRBJ2-6; D is possibly TRBD1 or TRBD2 (5 bases each). V was shortened by 2 bases and J by 0 bases, with 11 bases between the two germline ends. The CDR3 is made up of 17 amino acids. CDR1 and CDR2 from the germline V gene are MNHNS and SASEGT. CDR3 sequence reads: CASSERDGRSGANVLTF. Here the CDR3 DNA reads TGTGCCAGCAGTGAAAGGGACGGCCGCTCTGGGGCCAACGTCCTGACTTTC.

A note on this clone: Within the sample, other DNA sequences also encode this same CDR3. The chain employs TRBV11-3 and TRBJ1-1, with TRBD1 matching 8 bases. The CDR3 is made up of 15 amino acids. The V gene's germline CDR1 is SGHNT and CDR2 YENEEA. The V and J ends lost 4 bases and 4 bases, in that order; junction bases with no gene match: 8. This chain's CDR3 is CASSSTGGGRTEAFF. CDR3 nucleotide sequence: TGTGCCAGCAGCTCAACAGGGGGGGGTCGCACTGAAGCTTTCTTT.

In DNA, the CDR3 is TGTGCCAGTACACCGGGACAGGGGAGCTACGAGCAGTACTTC. Encoded protein: CASTPGQGSYEQYF. The chain uses TRBV6-5 and TRBJ2-7; TRBD1 aligns across 10 bases. The CDR3 is made up of 14 amino acids. Germline values: CDR1 MNHEY, CDR2 SVGAGI. V lost 9 bases to trimming and J lost 3 bases; unmatched junction nucleotides: 8.

Written as DNA, the CDR3 is TGTGCCAGCAGCTTAGAGGGGGGGACAGGACTTCGGGAGCAGTACTTC. Its translation is CASSLEGGTGLREQYF. This chain uses TRBV11-2 with TRBJ2-7; D might be TRBD1 (8 bases). The CDR3 has 16 amino acids. Trimming stripped 0 bases from V and 7 bases from J, with 19 bases between. The germline gives CDR1 SGHAT, CDR2 FQNNGV.